The text below deals with one T cell receptor (beta chain). The entry originates in a study of OX40 agonist ivuxolimab in advanced cancers. Study background: Across the patients, intravenous ivuxolimab was delivered every 2 weeks at 0.01 to 10 mg/kg.

Autoimmune disease history or systemic immunosuppression disqualified patients. Baseline was the first blood sampling point, followed by cycle 4 day 1 and cycle 7 day 1. The repertoire was sequenced with immunoSEQ multiplex PCR; TCRdb's copy has only in-frame clones and lacks some. The sample carries tens of thousands of clones, roughly 87% recorded once. Trimming took 1 base from V and 1 from J, leaving 14 bases between them. This CDR3 comprises 17 residues. In germline, CDR1 is LGHNA, CDR2 YNFKEQ. The source is an adult with an advanced solid tumor such as melanoma, head and neck, liver or kidney cancer. The sequences come from CD4+ or CD8+ T cells sorted from blood, collected in a trial of the OX40 agonist ivuxolimab. This chain connects TRBV4-2 to TRBJ1-5; D perhaps matches TRBD1 (5 bases). The DNA for the CDR3 is TGTGCCAGCAGCCAAGGTCGAAGGGACTCAAGCAATCAGCCCCAGCATTTT. Protein sequence: CASSQGRRDSSNQPQHF.